This record looks at one T cell receptor beta chain sequence and its context. The antigen is unknown. This sample was included in a study of T cells in localized non-small cell lung cancer. Study-level points and caveats: The greatest T cell clonality was found in uninvolved adjacent lung (higher than in tumor). Appearing in adjacent lung were a median roughly 60 of the top 100 tumor clones.

Assay: immunoSEQ multiplex PCR; the TCRdb copy retains only in-frame clones and omits some. The table has some 52,000 clones, roughly 75% seen once. Trimming took 5 bases from V and 6 from J; bases not matched to a gene: 6. The CDR3 extends over 13 amino acids. Germline lookup yields CDR1 MDHEN and CDR2 SYDVKM. The J gene is TRBJ2-7, the V gene TRBV28; 8 positions match TRBD1. This TCR came from a woman aged 35 to 69 with stage II lung adenocarcinoma. The sequencing used PBMCs, collected before any cancer treatment. The CDR3, as DNA: TGTGCCAGCAGTCCCGGGACAGGAGGCGAGCAGTACTTC. Encoded protein: CASSPGTGGEQYF.